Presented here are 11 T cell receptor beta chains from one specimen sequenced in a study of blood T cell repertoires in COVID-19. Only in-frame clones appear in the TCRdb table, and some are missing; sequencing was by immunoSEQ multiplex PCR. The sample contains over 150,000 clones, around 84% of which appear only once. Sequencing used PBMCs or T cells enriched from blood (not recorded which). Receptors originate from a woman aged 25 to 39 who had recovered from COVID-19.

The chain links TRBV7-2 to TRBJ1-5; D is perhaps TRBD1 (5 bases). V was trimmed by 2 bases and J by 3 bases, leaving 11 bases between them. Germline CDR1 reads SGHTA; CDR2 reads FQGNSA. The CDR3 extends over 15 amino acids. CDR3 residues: CASSLRQGSNQPQHF. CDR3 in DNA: TGTGCCAGCAGCTTACGGCAGGGATCCAATCAGCCCCAGCATTTT.

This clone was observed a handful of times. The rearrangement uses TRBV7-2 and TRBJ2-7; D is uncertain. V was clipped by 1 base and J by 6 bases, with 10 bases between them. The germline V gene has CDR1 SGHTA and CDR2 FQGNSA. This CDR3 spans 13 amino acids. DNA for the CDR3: TGTGCCAGCAGCTTAGGTTTCTCGGGCGAGCAGTACGTC. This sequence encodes CASSLGFSGEQYV.

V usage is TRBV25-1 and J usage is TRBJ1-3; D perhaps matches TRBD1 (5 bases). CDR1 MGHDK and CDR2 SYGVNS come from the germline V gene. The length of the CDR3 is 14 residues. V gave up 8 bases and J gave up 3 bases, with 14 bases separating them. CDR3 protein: CASGWGGFGNTIYF. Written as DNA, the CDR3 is TGTGCCAGCGGCTGGGGGGGATTTGGAAACACCATATATTTT.

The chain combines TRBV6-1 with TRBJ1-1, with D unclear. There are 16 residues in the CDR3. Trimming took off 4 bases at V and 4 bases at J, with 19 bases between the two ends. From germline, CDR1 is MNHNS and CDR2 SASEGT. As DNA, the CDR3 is TGTGCCAGCAGTGTTGGAATTCGGGAAACGTCCACTGAAGCTTTCTTT. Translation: CASSVGIRETSTEAFF.

The CDR3 sequence is CASSERVRQGAGANVLTF. CDR3 DNA: TGTGCCAGCAGTGAGCGTGTGCGACAGGGAGCTGGGGCCAACGTCCTGACTTTC. V gene TRBV6-1 combines with J gene TRBJ2-6; 7 bases fit TRBD1. This CDR3 has 18 amino acids. CDR1 and CDR2 from the germline V gene are MNHNS and SASEGT. The V gene end was trimmed by 3 bases and the J gene end by 2 bases; junction bases not matched to a gene: 10.

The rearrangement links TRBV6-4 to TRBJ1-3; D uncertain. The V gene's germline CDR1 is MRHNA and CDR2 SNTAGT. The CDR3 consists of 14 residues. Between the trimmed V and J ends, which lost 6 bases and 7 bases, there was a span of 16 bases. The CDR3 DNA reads TGTGCCAGCAGACCCCTGACCGGAGGGAACACCATATATTTT. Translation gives CASRPLTGGNTIYF.

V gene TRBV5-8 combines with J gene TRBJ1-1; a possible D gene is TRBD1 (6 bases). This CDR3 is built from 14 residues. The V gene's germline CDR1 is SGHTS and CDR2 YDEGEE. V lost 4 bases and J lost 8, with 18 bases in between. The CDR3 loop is CASSLDRQAVEAFF. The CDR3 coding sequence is TGTGCCAGCAGCCTCGACCGACAGGCAGTAGAAGCTTTCTTT. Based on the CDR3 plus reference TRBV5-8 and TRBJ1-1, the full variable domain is EAGVTQSPTHLIKTRGQQATLRCSPISGHTSVYWYQQALGLGLQFLLWYDEGEERNRGNFPPRFSGRQFPNYSSELNVNALELEDSALYLCASSLDRQAVEAFFGQGTRLTVV.

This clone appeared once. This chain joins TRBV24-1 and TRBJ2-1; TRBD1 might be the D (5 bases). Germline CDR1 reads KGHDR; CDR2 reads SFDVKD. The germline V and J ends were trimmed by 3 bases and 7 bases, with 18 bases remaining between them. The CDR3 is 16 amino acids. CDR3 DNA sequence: TGTGCCACCAGTGATCCCCGGCTCAGGGCTGCGAATGAGCAGTTCTTC. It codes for CATSDPRLRAANEQFF.

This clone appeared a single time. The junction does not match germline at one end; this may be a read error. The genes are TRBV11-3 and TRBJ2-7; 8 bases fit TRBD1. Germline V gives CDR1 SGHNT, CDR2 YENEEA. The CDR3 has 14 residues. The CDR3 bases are TGTGCCAGCAGCTTGGCAGGGGGCTCCGACGAGCAGTACTTC. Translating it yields CASSLAGGSDEQYF. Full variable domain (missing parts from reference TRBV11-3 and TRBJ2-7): EAGVVQSPRYKIIEKKQPVAFWCNPISGHNTLYWYLQNLGQGPELLIRYENEEAVDDSQLPKDRFSAERLKGVDSTLKIQPAELGDSAVYLCASSLAGGSDEQYFGPGTRLTVT.

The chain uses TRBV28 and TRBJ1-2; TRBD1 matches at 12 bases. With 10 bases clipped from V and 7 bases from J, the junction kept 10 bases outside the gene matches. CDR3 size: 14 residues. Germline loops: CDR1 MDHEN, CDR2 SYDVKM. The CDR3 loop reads CATTGTGGVSGYTF. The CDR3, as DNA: TGTGCCACCACCGGGACAGGGGGCGTGAGTGGCTACACCTTC.

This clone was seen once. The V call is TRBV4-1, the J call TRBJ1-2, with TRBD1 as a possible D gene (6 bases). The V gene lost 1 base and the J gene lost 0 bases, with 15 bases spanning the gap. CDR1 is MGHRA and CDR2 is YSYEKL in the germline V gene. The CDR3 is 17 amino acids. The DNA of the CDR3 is TGCGCCAGCAGCCAAGCGGCGGAGGGGGGGCCTAACTATGGCTACACCTTC. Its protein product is CASSQAAEGGPNYGYTF.